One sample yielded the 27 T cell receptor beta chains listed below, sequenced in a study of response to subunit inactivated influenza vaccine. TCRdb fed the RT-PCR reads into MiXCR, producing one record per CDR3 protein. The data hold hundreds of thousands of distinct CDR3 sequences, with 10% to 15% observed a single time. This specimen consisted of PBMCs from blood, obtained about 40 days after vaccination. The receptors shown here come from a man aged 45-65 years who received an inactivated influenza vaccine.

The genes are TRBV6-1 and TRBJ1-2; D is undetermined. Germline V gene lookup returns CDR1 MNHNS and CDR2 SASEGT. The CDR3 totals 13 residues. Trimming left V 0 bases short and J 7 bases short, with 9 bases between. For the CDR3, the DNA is TGTGCCAGCAGTGAAGCAGGAGGTCGTGGCTACACCTTC. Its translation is CASSEAGGRGYTF.

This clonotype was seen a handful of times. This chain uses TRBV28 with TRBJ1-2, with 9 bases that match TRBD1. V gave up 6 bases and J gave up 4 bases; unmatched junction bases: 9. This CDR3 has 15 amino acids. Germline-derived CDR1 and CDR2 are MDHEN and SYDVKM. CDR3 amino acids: CASSHGTGPIYGYTF. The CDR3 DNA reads TGTGCCAGCAGCCATGGGACAGGGCCGATCTATGGCTACACCTTC.

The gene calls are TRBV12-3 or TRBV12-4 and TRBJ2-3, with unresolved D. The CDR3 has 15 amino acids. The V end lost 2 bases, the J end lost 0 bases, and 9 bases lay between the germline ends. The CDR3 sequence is CASSLIWGSTDTQYF. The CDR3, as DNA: TGTGCCAGCAGTTTAATTTGGGGAAGCACAGATACGCAGTATTTT.

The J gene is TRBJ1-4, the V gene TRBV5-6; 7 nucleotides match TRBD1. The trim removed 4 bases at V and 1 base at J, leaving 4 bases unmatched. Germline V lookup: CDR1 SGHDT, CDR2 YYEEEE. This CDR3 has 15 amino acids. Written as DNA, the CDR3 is TGTGCCAGCAGCATGCCAGGGGGAACTAATGAAAAACTGTTTTTT. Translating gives CASSMPGGTNEKLFF.

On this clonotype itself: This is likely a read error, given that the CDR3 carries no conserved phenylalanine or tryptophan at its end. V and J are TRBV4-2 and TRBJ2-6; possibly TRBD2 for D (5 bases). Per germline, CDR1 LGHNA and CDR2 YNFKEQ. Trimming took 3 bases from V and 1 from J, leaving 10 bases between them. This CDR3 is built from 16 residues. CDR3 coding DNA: TGTGCCAGCAGCCAGGAGGAGAGATCTGGGGCCAACGTCCTGACTTTG. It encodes CASSQEERSGANVLTL.

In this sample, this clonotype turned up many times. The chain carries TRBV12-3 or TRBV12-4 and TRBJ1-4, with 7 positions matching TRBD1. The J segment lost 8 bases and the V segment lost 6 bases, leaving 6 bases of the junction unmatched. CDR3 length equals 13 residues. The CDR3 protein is CASSRTGEEKLFF. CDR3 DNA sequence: TGTGCCAGCAGCAGGACAGGTGAAGAAAAACTGTTTTTT.

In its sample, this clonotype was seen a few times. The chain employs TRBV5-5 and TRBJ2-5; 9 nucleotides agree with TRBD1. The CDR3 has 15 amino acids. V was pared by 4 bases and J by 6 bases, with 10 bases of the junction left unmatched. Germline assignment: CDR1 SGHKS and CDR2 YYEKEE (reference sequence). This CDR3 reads CASSARGQGSQTQYF. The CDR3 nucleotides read TGTGCCAGCAGCGCCCGGGGACAGGGCTCTCAGACCCAGTACTTC.

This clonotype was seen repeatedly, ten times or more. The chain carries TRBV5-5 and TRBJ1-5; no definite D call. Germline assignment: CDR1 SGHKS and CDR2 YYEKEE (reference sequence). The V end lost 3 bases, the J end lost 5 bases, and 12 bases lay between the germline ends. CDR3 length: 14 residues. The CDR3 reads CASSSRGIDQPQHF. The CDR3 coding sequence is TGTGCCAGCAGCTCACGGGGTATCGATCAGCCCCAGCATTTT.

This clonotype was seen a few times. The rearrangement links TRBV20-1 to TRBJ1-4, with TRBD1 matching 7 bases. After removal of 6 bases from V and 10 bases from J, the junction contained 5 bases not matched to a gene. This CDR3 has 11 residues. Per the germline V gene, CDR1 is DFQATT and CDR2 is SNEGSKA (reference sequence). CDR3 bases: TGCAGTGCCGTGACAGGGTCAAAACTGTTTTTT. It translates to CSAVTGSKLFF.

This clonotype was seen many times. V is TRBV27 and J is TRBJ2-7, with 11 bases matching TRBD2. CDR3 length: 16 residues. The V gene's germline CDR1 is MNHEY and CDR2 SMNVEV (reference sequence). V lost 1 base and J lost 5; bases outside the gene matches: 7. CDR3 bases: TGTGCCAGCAGTTTATACCCTAGCGGGAGGACCCACGAGCAGTACTTC. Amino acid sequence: CASSLYPSGRTHEQYF.

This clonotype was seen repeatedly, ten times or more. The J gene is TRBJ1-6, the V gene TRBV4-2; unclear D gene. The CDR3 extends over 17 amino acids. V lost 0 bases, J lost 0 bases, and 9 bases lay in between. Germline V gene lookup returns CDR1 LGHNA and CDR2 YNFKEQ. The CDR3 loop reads CASSQDWQSSYNSPLHF. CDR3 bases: TGTGCCAGCAGCCAAGATTGGCAGAGCTCCTATAATTCACCCCTCCACTTT.

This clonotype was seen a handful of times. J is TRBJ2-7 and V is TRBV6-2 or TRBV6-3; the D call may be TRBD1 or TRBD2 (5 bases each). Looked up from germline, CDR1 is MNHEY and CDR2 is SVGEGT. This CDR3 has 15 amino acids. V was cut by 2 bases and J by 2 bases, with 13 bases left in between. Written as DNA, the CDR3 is TGTGCCAGCAGTTACACCCGGGGACCTACCTACGAGCAGTACTTC. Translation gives CASSYTRGPTYEQYF.

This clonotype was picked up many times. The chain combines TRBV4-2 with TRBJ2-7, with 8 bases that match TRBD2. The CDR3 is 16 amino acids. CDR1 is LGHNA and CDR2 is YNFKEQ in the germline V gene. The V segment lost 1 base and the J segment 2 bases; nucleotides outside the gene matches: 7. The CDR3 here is CASSQVGGTRPYEQYF. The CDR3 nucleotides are TGTGCCAGCAGCCAAGTAGGCGGGACTAGGCCCTACGAGCAGTACTTC.

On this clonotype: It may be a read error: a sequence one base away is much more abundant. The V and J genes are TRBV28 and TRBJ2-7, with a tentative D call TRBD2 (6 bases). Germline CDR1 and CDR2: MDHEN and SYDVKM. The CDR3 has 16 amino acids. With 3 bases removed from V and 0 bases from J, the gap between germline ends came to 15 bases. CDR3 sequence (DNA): TGTGCCAGCAGTTTTGGGCCGGGGGATTCCTCCTACGAGCAGTACTTC. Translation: CASSFGPGDSSYEQYF.

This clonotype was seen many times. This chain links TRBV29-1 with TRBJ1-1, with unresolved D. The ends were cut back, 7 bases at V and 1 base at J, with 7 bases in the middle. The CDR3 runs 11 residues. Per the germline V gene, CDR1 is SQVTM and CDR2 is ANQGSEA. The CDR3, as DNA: TGCAGCGCACTGGAGAACACTGAAGCTTTCTTT. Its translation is CSALENTEAFF. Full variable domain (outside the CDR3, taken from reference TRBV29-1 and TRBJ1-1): SAVISQKPSRDICQRGTSLTIQCQVDSQVTMMFWYRQQPGQSLTLIATANQGSEATYESGFVIDKFPISRPNLTFSTLTVSNMSPEDSSIYLCSALENTEAFFGQGTRLTVV.

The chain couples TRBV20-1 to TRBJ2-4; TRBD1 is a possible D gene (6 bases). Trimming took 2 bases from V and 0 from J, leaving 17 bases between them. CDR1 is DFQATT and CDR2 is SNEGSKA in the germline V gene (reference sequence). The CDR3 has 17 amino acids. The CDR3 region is CSARPETGRLAKNIQYF. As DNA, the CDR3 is TGCAGTGCTAGACCGGAGACAGGTCGACTAGCCAAAAACATTCAGTACTTC.

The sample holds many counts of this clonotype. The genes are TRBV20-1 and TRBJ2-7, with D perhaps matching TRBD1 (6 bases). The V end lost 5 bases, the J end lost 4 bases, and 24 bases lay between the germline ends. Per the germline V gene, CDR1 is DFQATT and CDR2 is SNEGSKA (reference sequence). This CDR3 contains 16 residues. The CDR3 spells CSASGQPNGAPYEQYF. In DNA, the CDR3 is TGCAGTGCTTCTGGACAGCCAAACGGTGCTCCGTACGAGCAGTACTTC.

As DNA, the CDR3 is TGCAGCGCCGAGGTATGGGACAGGGGTCATGGCTACACCTTC. Translating gives CSAEVWDRGHGYTF. This sequence joins TRBV29-1 and TRBJ1-2; 10 nucleotides align to TRBD1. CDR3 length: 14 residues. Germline CDR1 SQVTM, CDR2 ANQGSEA. The J segment lost 6 bases and the V segment lost 7 bases, leaving 11 bases of the junction unmatched.

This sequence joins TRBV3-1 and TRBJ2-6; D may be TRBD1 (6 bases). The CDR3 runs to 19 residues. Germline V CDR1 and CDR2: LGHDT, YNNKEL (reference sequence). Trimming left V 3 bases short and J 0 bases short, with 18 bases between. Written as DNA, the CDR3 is TGTGCCAGCAGCCAGGACTTTGACAGGCGAATCTCTGGGGCCAACGTCCTGACTTTC. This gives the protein CASSQDFDRRISGANVLTF. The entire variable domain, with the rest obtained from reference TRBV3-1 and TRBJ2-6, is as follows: DTAVSQTPKYLVTQMGNDKSIKCEQNLGHDTMYWYKQDSKKFLKIMFSYNNKELIINETVPNRFSPKSPDKAHLNLHINSLELGDSAVYFCASSQDFDRRISGANVLTFGAGSRLTVL.

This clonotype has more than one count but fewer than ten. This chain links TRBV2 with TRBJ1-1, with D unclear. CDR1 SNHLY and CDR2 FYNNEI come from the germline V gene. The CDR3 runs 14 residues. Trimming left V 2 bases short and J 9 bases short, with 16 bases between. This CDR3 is CASSEQSAPGKAFF. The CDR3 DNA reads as TGTGCCAGCAGTGAACAGTCGGCACCGGGAAAAGCTTTCTTT.

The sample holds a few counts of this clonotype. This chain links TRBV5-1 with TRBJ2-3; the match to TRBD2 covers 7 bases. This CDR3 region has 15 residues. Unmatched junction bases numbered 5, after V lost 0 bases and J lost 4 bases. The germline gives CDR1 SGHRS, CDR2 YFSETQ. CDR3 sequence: CASSLAGLAADTQYF. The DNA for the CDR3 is TGCGCCAGCAGCTTGGCCGGGCTAGCGGCAGATACGCAGTATTTT. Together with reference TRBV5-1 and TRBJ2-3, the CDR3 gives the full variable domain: KAGVTQTPRYLIKTRGQQVTLSCSPISGHRSVSWYQQTPGQGLQFLFEYFSETQRNKGNFPGRFSGRQFSNSRSEMNVSTLELGDSALYLCASSLAGLAADTQYFGPGTRLTVL.

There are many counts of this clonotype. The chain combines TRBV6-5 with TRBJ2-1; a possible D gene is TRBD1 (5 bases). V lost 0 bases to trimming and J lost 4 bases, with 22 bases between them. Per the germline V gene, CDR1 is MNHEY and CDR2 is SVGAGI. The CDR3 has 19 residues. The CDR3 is CASSYSDPGFAVRYNEQFF. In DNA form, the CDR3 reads TGTGCCAGCAGTTACTCGGACCCAGGGTTTGCAGTTAGGTACAATGAGCAGTTCTTC.

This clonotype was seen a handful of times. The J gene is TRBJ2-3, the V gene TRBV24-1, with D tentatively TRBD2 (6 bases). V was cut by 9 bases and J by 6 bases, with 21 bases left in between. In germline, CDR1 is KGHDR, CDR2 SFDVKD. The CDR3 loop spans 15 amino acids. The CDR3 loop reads CATADRVSGVDTQYF. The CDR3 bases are TGTGCCACCGCAGATCGGGTGTCGGGGGTGGATACGCAGTATTTT.

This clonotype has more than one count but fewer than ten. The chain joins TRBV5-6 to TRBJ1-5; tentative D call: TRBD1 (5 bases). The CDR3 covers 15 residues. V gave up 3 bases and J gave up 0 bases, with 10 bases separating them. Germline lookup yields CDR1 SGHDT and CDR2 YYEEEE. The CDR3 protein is CASSSRGNSNQPQHF. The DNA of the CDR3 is TGTGCCAGCAGCTCCCGGGGGAATAGCAATCAGCCCCAGCATTTT.

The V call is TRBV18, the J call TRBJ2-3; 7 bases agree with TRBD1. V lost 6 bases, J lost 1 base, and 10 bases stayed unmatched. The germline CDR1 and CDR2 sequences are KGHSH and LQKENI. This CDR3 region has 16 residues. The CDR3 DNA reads TGTGCCAGCTCGCCTCAGGGGGAGTGGCGCACAGATACGCAGTATTTT. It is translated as CASSPQGEWRTDTQYF.

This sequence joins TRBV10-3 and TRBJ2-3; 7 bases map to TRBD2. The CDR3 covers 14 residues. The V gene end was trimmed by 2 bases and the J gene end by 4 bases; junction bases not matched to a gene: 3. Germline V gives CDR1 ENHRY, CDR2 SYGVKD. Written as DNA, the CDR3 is TGTGCCATCAGTGAGGGCGGGAGAGCAGATACGCAGTATTTT. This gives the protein CAISEGGRADTQYF.

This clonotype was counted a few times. The CDR3, as DNA: TGTGCCAGCAGTTTATCGGGGCGGCCGAATTACGAGCAGTACTTC. Encoded protein: CASSLSGRPNYEQYF. This chain links TRBV27 with TRBJ2-7; D perhaps matches TRBD1 (5 bases). The V and J ends lost 0 bases and 4 bases respectively, with 13 bases between them. CDR3 length equals 15 residues. CDR1 and CDR2 (germline): MNHEY, SMNVEV (reference sequence).